This TCR beta chain was retrieved from a study of cytomegalovirus exposure and HLA in healthy donors (dated by TCRdb to the late 2010s). With regard to the full study: According to a later analysis, one platform produced both the 100 to 150 validation repertoires and the roughly 650 repertoires of the first cohort. The study aimed to test whether cataloging public T cell receptors could reveal signatures of past pathogen exposure. In addition to the first cohort of 650 to 750 subjects, a separate validation cohort of 130 or so different subjects was used. To predict cytomegalovirus infection status, the study brought together high-throughput TCR immunosequencing, statistical association of individual TCRs with disease status, and machine learning.

V drops 4 bases and J drops 0 bases, leaving 15 bases in between. The CDR3 covers 15 residues, taking in both the cysteine and the phenylalanine. Only the CDR3 part of the read is kept: 45 bases, read in frame from the first base. CDR1 and CDR2 (GTSNPN, SVGIG) derive from the germline V gene (reference sequence). Results and caveats for the whole study, not just this receptor: The study listed approximately 160 TCR beta chains as associated with cytomegalovirus. A few of the identified cytomegalovirus-associated TCR beta chains were confirmed in vitro to be specific for cytomegalovirus antigens. Most TCR sequences were seen in very few donors, while some public TCRs were found in many individuals. A later analysis had no HLA typing for the validation cohort, so co-occurrence there was scored across all 130 or so repertoires. Of the cluster scores, approximately 94% were above 0 in a later analysis, which found that TCRs clustered in the first cohort also tended to co-occur in the roughly 130 validation repertoires. The classifier was reported to diagnose cytomegalovirus status with high specificity and sensitivity in both the original and validation cohorts. It was suggested by the authors that the approach could potentially be generalized to other disease states and immunological phenotypes.

Receptor amplification or capture employed the immunoSEQ multiplex PCR assay. The published analysis was carried out like this. A statistical classification framework was developed to diagnose cytomegalovirus status using the catalog of TCR beta chain sequences. Held by TCRdb, this immuneACCESS table contains in-frame sequences only and omits some clones. Under half of the omission traces to an unresolved V gene where checked; the cause of the rest is unknown. The V and J calls and the clone size are those of that table, but D and trimming were determined from the DNA. Counted in this sample were approximately 120,000 clones; 88% of them appeared once. The ten biggest clones cover approximately 2% of the sample. The count of this clone is one. Its antigen remains undetermined. No per-base quality is available; no much larger clone lies one base away. The donors were included in the validation cohort of 130 or so subjects, a group kept apart from the roughly 670-subject first cohort.

Rearrangement joined TRBV30 to TRBJ1-1; no D gene can be assigned with confidence. The specimen sequenced was PBMCs. The sequence came from a woman aged 18-29 years in good health and CMV-seronegative. CDR3 sequence: CAWKGGLLLNTEAFF. Read as DNA, the sequence is TGTGCCTGGAAGGGAGGCCTCCTACTGAACACTGAAGCTTTCTTT. Joined to the reference TRBV30 and TRBJ1-1 proteins, this CDR3 gives the full variable domain: SQTIHQWPATLVQPVGSPLSLECTVEGTSNPNLYWYRQAAGRGLQLLFYSVGIGQISSEVPQNLSASRPQDRQFILSSKKLLLSDSGFYLCAWKGGLLLNTEAFFGQGTRLTVV.